The clone carrying this T cell receptor beta chain was detected only a few times. What it binds is not known. TCRdb itself ran the reads through MiXCR, one entry per CDR3 protein. The sample consists of about half a million distinct CDR3 sequences, roughly 43% of them appearing once. The sample belongs to a study of T cell repertoires in cytomegalovirus infection. Study-level results: CMV carriers having the relevant HLA were flagged by cumulative public TCR beta family frequency.

V was trimmed by 1 base and J by 3 bases, leaving 8 bases between them. The CDR3 has 14 amino acids. Germline V gene data show CDR1 as SGHTA and CDR2 as FQGNSA. The sample in question was cultured PBMCs, obtained from culture after CMV antigen stimulation. This sequence was found in a human donor in good health (CMV status not recorded). Some clones in this sample may be carry-over from other donors' samples. The genes are TRBV7-2 and TRBJ2-3; D call uncertain. The CDR3 loop is CASSLEGFTDTQYF. The CDR3 DNA is TGTGCCAGCAGCTTAGAGGGATTTACAGATACGCAGTATTTT.